What follows is one TCR beta chain and its context. This entry is derived from a study of blood T cell repertoires in COVID-19. The CDR3 extends over 17 amino acids. CDR1 is MNHEY, CDR2 SMNVEV, per germline (reference sequence). V was pared by 3 bases and J by 2 bases, with 9 bases of the junction left unmatched. The method was immunoSEQ multiplex PCR; TCRdb's version includes in-frame clones alone and lacks a portion of them. Of 150,000 or so clones in the sample, 87% were seen once. This clonotype was sampled from a woman between 35 and 50 years old who had been exposed to COVID-19. The rearrangement joins TRBV27 to TRBJ1-2; 10 bases map to TRBD1. The sequenced sample was PBMCs or T cells enriched from blood (not recorded which). The CDR3 loop reads CASSFRTGGILNYGYTF. The DNA of the CDR3 is TGTGCCAGCAGTTTTAGGACAGGGGGGATCCTCAACTATGGCTACACCTTC.